The entry below gives a single T cell receptor (beta chain) sequence along with its context. What it binds is unknown. The CDR3 extends over 19 amino acids. Trimming at V came to 2 bases and at J to 0 bases, leaving 11 bases not matched to a gene. CDR1 is LNHDA and CDR2 is SQIVND in the germline V gene (reference sequence). The primer mix had 60 Vbeta and 13 Jbeta primers. Method: immunoSEQ multiplex PCR; TCRdb's copy keeps in-frame clones and lacks some. The sample carries some 180,000 clones, around 80% recorded once. The entry originates in a study of cytomegalovirus exposure and HLA in healthy donors. Study-wide results and limits: With later analysis, a missense DCLRE1C variant became linked to TCR beta V- and J-gene trimming. Per published accounts, TCR beta sequences correctly predicted the HLA-A and HLA-B alleles of most subjects.

V gene TRBV19 combines with J gene TRBJ2-3; 10 nucleotides line up with TRBD2. The receptor comes from a man between 18 and 29 years old in good health and CMV-seronegative. Sequencing was done on a sample of PBMCs. The CDR3 sequence is CASSINSGGPFPSTDTQYF. The CDR3 DNA sequence: TGTGCCAGTAGTATAAATAGCGGGGGGCCATTTCCTAGCACAGATACGCAGTATTTT.